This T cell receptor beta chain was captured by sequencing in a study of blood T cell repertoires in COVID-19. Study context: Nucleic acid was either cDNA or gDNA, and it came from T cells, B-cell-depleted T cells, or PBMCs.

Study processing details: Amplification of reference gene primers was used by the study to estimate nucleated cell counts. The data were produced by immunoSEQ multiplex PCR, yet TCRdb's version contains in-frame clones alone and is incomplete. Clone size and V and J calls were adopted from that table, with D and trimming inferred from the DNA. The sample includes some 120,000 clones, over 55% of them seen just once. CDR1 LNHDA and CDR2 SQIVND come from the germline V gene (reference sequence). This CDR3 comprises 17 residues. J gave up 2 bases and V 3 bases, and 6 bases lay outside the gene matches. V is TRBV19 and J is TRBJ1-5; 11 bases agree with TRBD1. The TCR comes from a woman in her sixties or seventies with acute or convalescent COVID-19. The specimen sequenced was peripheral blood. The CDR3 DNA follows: TGTGCCAGTAGTATTCGTCGGGGACAGGGGGGCAATCAGCCCCAGCATTTT. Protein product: CASSIRRGQGGNQPQHF.